The 18 T cell receptor beta chains listed next were all sequenced from one sample in a study of identifying expanded T cells in peripheral blood. The repertoire was sequenced with immunoSEQ multiplex PCR; TCRdb's copy has only in-frame clones and lacks some. The sample includes 65,000 to 95,000 clones, about 90% of them seen just once. The sequenced material came from blood. The receptors come from a person aged 18-70 years in good health.

This clone occurred a few times. The J gene is TRBJ2-7, the V gene TRBV25-1; 7 bases fit TRBD2. Per germline, CDR1 MGHDK and CDR2 SYGVNS. Germline trimming cut 4 bases from V and 4 bases from J; bases unmatched to any gene: 4. CDR3 length: 13 residues. The CDR3 DNA reads as TGTGCCAGCAGTGGTGGGGGGGAGTACGAGCAGTACTTC. It yields the protein CASSGGGEYEQYF.

V gene TRBV12-5 combines with J gene TRBJ2-1, with D perhaps assigned TRBD1 or TRBD2 (5 bases each). Trimming stripped 3 bases from V and 5 bases from J, with 11 bases between. Germline V gene sequence: CDR1 LGHNT, CDR2 FRNRAP. The CDR3 sequence is 14 residues long. The CDR3 DNA follows: TGTGCTAGTGGTTTTGGGACGCTGAACAATGAGCAGTTCTTC. Translating gives CASGFGTLNNEQFF.

This clone turned up a few times. The V gene is TRBV15, the J gene TRBJ2-1; TRBD2 matches at 7 bases. The CDR3 is 18 residues long. Germline V lookup: CDR1 LNHNV, CDR2 YYDKDF (reference sequence). Trimming cost V 4 bases and J 0 bases; bases outside gene matches: 12. The DNA for the CDR3 is TGTGCCACCAGCAAAGAAGCGGGGCCAGCTCCCTCCTACAATGAGCAGTTCTTC. Translation: CATSKEAGPAPSYNEQFF.

The chain has TRBV18 and TRBJ1-4, with D possibly being TRBD1 (5 bases). CDR3 length: 16 amino acids. Trimming stripped 3 bases from V and 7 bases from J, with 18 bases between. Germline CDR1 reads KGHSH; CDR2 reads LQKENI. The CDR3 protein is CASSPPGGGEGEKLFF. CDR3 nucleotide sequence: TGTGCCAGCTCACCGCCCGGAGGAGGGGAGGGTGAAAAACTGTTTTTT.

A single count supports this clone. The V call is TRBV29-1, the J call TRBJ2-2, with 9 positions matching TRBD1. CDR3 size: 16 residues. Per the germline V gene, CDR1 is SQVTM and CDR2 is ANQGSEA. Germline trimming cut 4 bases from V and 5 bases from J; bases unmatched to any gene: 11. As DNA, the CDR3 is TGCAGCGTTGGGTATACGGGACAGGGAGGAACCGGGGAGCTGTTTTTT. Translated: CSVGYTGQGGTGELFF.

The chain recombines TRBV19 with TRBJ2-7; D is possibly TRBD1 or TRBD2 (5 bases each). The CDR3 totals 13 residues. V was trimmed by 8 bases and J by 2 bases, leaving 13 bases between them. Germline V CDR1 and CDR2: LNHDA, SQIVND (reference sequence). The DNA for the CDR3 is TGTGCCAGTGGGTCAGGGACGACCTACGAGCAGTACTTC. The encoded protein is CASGSGTTYEQYF.

J is TRBJ1-2 and V is TRBV5-1; D unclear. Trimming removed 8 bases from V and 1 base from J, with 12 bases in between. Germline V gives CDR1 SGHRS, CDR2 YFSETQ. The CDR3 totals 13 residues. CDR3 in DNA: TGCGCCAGGGGGAACGTTCTTAACTATGGCTACACCTTC. Translated, it gives CARGNVLNYGYTF. The complete variable domain, with remaining parts taken from reference TRBV5-1 and TRBJ1-2, reads KAGVTQTPRYLIKTRGQQVTLSCSPISGHRSVSWYQQTPGQGLQFLFEYFSETQRNKGNFPGRFSGRQFSNSRSEMNVSTLELGDSALYLCARGNVLNYGYTFGSGTRLTVV.

The J gene is TRBJ2-1, the V gene TRBV9, with TRBD2 matching over 13 bases. The germline CDR1 and CDR2 sequences are SGDLS and YYNGEE. V was clipped by 3 bases and J by 6 bases; unmatched bases: 6. The CDR3 covers 16 residues. CDR3 residues: CASSGVGLAGANEQFF. For the CDR3, the DNA is TGTGCCAGCAGCGGAGTCGGACTAGCGGGAGCCAATGAGCAGTTCTTC.

The chain employs TRBV2 and TRBJ1-1, with D unclear. CDR1 is SNHLY, CDR2 FYNNEI, per germline. The CDR3 runs 14 residues. V gave up 3 bases and J gave up 1 base, with 9 bases separating them. The CDR3 is CASSDSAGNTEAFF. The CDR3 coding sequence is TGTGCCAGCAGTGATTCAGCAGGGAACACTGAAGCTTTCTTT.

The V gene is TRBV28, the J gene TRBJ2-1, with TRBD2 matching 15 bases. V shed 5 bases and J 6 bases; nucleotides not matched to a gene: 14. CDR1 and CDR2 from the germline V gene are MDHEN and SYDVKM. This CDR3 has 19 residues. CDR3 loop: CASSIHSGLAGGPFNEQFF. As DNA, the CDR3 is TGTGCCAGCAGTATTCACAGCGGACTAGCGGGGGGGCCGTTCAATGAGCAGTTCTTC.

The chain carries TRBV29-1 and TRBJ1-1, with D maybe TRBD1 (6 bases). Germline V gene sequence: CDR1 SQVTM, CDR2 ANQGSEA. V was clipped by 6 bases and J by 4 bases, with 15 bases between them. The CDR3 sequence is 13 residues long. The CDR3: CSVAQGWGTEAFF. DNA for the CDR3: TGCAGCGTCGCCCAGGGGTGGGGCACTGAAGCTTTCTTT. The entire variable domain, with the rest obtained from reference TRBV29-1 and TRBJ1-1, is as follows: SAVISQKPSRDICQRGTSLTIQCQVDSQVTMMFWYRQQPGQSLTLIATANQGSEATYESGFVIDKFPISRPNLTFSTLTVSNMSPEDSSIYLCSVAQGWGTEAFFGQGTRLTVV.

The chain joins TRBV19 to TRBJ2-1; D uncertain. The germline V and J ends were trimmed by 7 bases and 2 bases, with 15 bases remaining between them. This CDR3 region has 15 residues. Germline V gene sequence: CDR1 LNHDA, CDR2 SQIVND (reference sequence). CDR3 in DNA: TGTGCCAGTAACTCGGGTCCCTCGACCTACAATGAGCAGTTCTTC. This translates into CASNSGPSTYNEQFF.

The chain carries TRBV6-1 and TRBJ1-2; 7 bases are shared with TRBD1. J gave up 3 bases and V 4 bases, and 2 bases lay outside the gene matches. The CDR3 spans 13 residues. Per germline, CDR1 MNHNS and CDR2 SASEGT. For the CDR3, the DNA is TGTGCCAGCAGTGTTACAGGGGACTATGGCTACACCTTC. This sequence encodes CASSVTGDYGYTF.

The chain joins TRBV7-2 to TRBJ2-1; 10 bases line up with TRBD2. V dropped 4 bases and J dropped 0; count of bases not matched to a gene: 3. Germline values: CDR1 SGHTA, CDR2 FQGNSA. This CDR3 has 16 amino acids. CDR3 sequence reads: CASSSPSGSSYNEQFF. The CDR3 DNA sequence: TGTGCCAGCAGCTCCCCTAGCGGGAGCTCCTACAATGAGCAGTTCTTC.

The J gene is TRBJ1-4, the V gene TRBV28; TRBD1 matches at 9 bases. V was pared by 4 bases and J by 7 bases, with 7 bases of the junction left unmatched. Germline-derived CDR1 and CDR2 are MDHEN and SYDVKM. The CDR3 consists of 15 residues. In DNA form, the CDR3 reads TGTGCCAGCAGTTCCGCGGGACAGGGAACTGAAAAACTGTTTTTT. Protein product: CASSSAGQGTEKLFF.

On this clone: One end of the junction is discordant with germline, which a read error may explain. The genes are TRBV4-3 and TRBJ2-7; D call uncertain. Germline values: CDR1 LGHNA, CDR2 YSLEER. This CDR3 has 14 residues. DNA for the CDR3: TGCGCCAGCAGCCAATTCACTTCCTCCCACGAGCAGTACTTC. This encodes CASSQFTSSHEQYF.

J is TRBJ1-1 and V is TRBV7-9; D uncertain. CDR1 and CDR2 from the germline V gene are SEHNR and FQNEAQ (reference sequence). CDR3 length: 13 amino acids. Deletions cut 1 base from V and 3 bases from J, with 6 bases between. The CDR3 coding sequence is TGTGCCAGCAGCTTAGAGGACTACACTGAAGCTTTCTTT. The encoded protein is CASSLEDYTEAFF.

The chain joins TRBV19 to TRBJ2-7; a weak D match, TRBD2 (6 bases). Germline V gene sequence: CDR1 LNHDA, CDR2 SQIVND (reference sequence). This CDR3 has 14 amino acids. V lost 4 bases to trimming and J lost 2 bases, with 12 bases between them. For the CDR3, the DNA is TGTGCCAGTAGTAATAGCGGTGATACCTACGAGCAGTACTTC. Translated: CASSNSGDTYEQYF. Together with reference TRBV19 and TRBJ2-7, the CDR3 gives the full variable domain: DGGITQSPKYLFRKEGQNVTLSCEQNLNHDAMYWYRQDPGQGLRLIYYSQIVNDFQKGDIAEGYSVSREKKESFPLTVTSAQKNPTAFYLCASSNSGDTYEQYFGPGTRLTVT.